Listed here are 16 T cell receptor beta chains from one sample, sequenced in a study of siplizumab effects on memory and regulatory T cells. Sequenced by immunoSEQ multiplex PCR; TCRdb stores in-frame clones only, minus some. The sample carries approximately 46,000 clones, about 94% recorded once. The sample consisted of CD8+ T cells sorted from blood. These receptors all come from a human donor in good health.

The chain joins TRBV2 to TRBJ1-5; weak D call: TRBD1 (5 bases). The CDR3 totals 14 residues. The V gene lost 3 bases and the J gene lost 5 bases, with 11 bases spanning the gap. Germline lookup yields CDR1 SNHLY and CDR2 FYNNEI. The CDR3 DNA sequence: TGTGCCAGCAGTGATGGCGGGGGGGATCAGCCCCAGCATTTT. Encoded protein: CASSDGGGDQPQHF.

The chain uses TRBV7-8 and TRBJ2-3; 10 bases align to TRBD2. Losses at the gene ends were 0 bases for V and 4 bases for J; bases not matched to a gene: 7. Germline values: CDR1 SGHVS, CDR2 FQNEAQ. The CDR3 has 17 amino acids. The CDR3 loop is CASSLAPSGSVADTQYF. CDR3 in DNA: TGTGCCAGCAGCTTAGCCCCTAGCGGGAGTGTAGCAGATACGCAGTATTTT. The variable domain in full, with the rest retrieved from reference TRBV7-8 and TRBJ2-3, is GAGVSQSPRYKVAKRGQDVALRCDPISGHVSLFWYQQALGQGPEFLTYFQNEAQLDKSGLPSDRFFAERPEGSVSTLKIQRTQQEDSAVYLCASSLAPSGSVADTQYFGPGTRLTVL.

J is TRBJ2-7 and V is TRBV9, with unresolved D. The V gene lost 0 bases and the J gene lost 2 bases, with 12 bases spanning the gap. From germline, CDR1 is SGDLS and CDR2 YYNGEE. The CDR3 runs to 15 residues. The CDR3 DNA reads as TGTGCCAGCAGCGTAGGTTCGGGTGCAACCTACGAGCAGTACTTC. Translating gives CASSVGSGATYEQYF.

The V call is TRBV2, the J call TRBJ2-7, with 7 bases identical to TRBD1. Germline CDR1 reads SNHLY; CDR2 reads FYNNEI. This CDR3 has 15 amino acids. V was pared by 7 bases and J by 4 bases, with 13 bases of the junction left unmatched. DNA for the CDR3: TGTGCCAGCACTCCCGACGGGACAGTCTCTTACGAGCAGTACTTC. Translating gives CASTPDGTVSYEQYF.

The chain links TRBV7-9 to TRBJ1-3; D may be TRBD1 (6 bases). This CDR3 contains 17 residues. Trimming pared 7 bases from V and 1 base from J, leaving 20 bases between. Germline values: CDR1 SEHNR, CDR2 FQNEAQ (reference sequence). In nucleotides, the CDR3 is TGTGCCAGCACCCCATCAGGGCGACAGGATTCTGGAAACACCATATATTTT. Residues: CASTPSGRQDSGNTIYF.

The chain recombines TRBV7-8 with TRBJ2-3, with TRBD2 as a possible D gene (6 bases). Germline V gives CDR1 SGHVS, CDR2 FQNEAQ. Trimming shortened V by 2 bases and J by 1 base, and 10 bases separated the two germline ends. This CDR3 has 15 amino acids. The CDR3, as DNA: TGTGCCAGCAGCTTACGGGCTAGCGGCACAGATACGCAGTATTTT. This encodes CASSLRASGTDTQYF.

This clone came up once. V and J are TRBV6-5 and TRBJ2-7; 7 bases match TRBD1. The CDR3 spans 13 residues. From germline, CDR1 is MNHEY and CDR2 SVGAGI. V gave up 6 bases and J gave up 3 bases; unmatched junction bases: 5. The CDR3 sequence is CASSLGQDYEQYF. Here the CDR3 DNA reads TGTGCCAGCAGCCTCGGACAGGACTACGAGCAGTACTTC.

This chain joins TRBV10-3 and TRBJ2-7; D is tentatively TRBD1 or TRBD2 (5 bases each). The CDR3 sequence is 14 residues long. V shed 6 bases and J shed 5 bases, with 17 bases lying between them. Germline loops: CDR1 ENHRY, CDR2 SYGVKD. CDR3 residues: CAISGIALGDEQYF. The CDR3 DNA is TGTGCCATCAGCGGGATTGCCCTAGGGGACGAGCAGTACTTC.

The rearrangement joins TRBV11-2 to TRBJ2-1; D tentatively reads TRBD1 or TRBD2 (5 bases each). V was pared by 5 bases and J by 4 bases, with 12 bases between. Germline V gene sequence: CDR1 SGHAT, CDR2 FQNNGV. The CDR3 covers 14 residues. The CDR3 nucleotides are TGTGCCAGCAGCCTCCGGGACCAATACAATGAGCAGTTCTTC. This gives the protein CASSLRDQYNEQFF.

The chain joins TRBV27 to TRBJ2-3; D unclear. In germline, CDR1 is MNHEY, CDR2 SMNVEV (reference sequence). The CDR3 has 15 amino acids. V lost 5 bases and J lost 1, with 13 bases in between. The CDR3 nucleotides are TGTGCCAGCAGTCCATTGGGCCATGGCACAGATACGCAGTATTTT. Residues: CASSPLGHGTDTQYF.

The chain carries TRBV29-1 and TRBJ2-1, with D perhaps matching TRBD1 or TRBD2 (5 bases each). Trimming cost V 7 bases and J 3 bases, with 10 bases left between them. CDR1 is SQVTM and CDR2 is ANQGSEA in the germline V gene. The length of the CDR3 is 12 residues. The CDR3 loop is CSGDEGYNEQFF. CDR3 coding DNA: TGCAGCGGGGACGAGGGCTACAATGAGCAGTTCTTC.

In nucleotides, the CDR3 is TGTGCCAGCAGATCCCTGGGACTAGCGGGAGGTACAGATACGCAGTATTTT. Translation: CASRSLGLAGGTDTQYF. The J gene is TRBJ2-3, the V gene TRBV28; 15 positions match TRBD2. V was clipped by 6 bases and J by 3 bases; unmatched bases: 7. CDR3 length: 17 residues. CDR1 and CDR2 from the germline V gene are MDHEN and SYDVKM.

The CDR3 protein is CATSRGGQLQETQYF. DNA of the CDR3: TGTGCCACCAGCAGAGGGGGCCAGCTCCAAGAGACCCAGTACTTC. This chain connects TRBV15 to TRBJ2-5; the D gene is possibly TRBD1 (5 bases). Germline values: CDR1 LNHNV, CDR2 YYDKDF (reference sequence). Trimming shortened V by 1 base and J by 1 base, and 10 bases separated the two germline ends. CDR3 length: 15 amino acids.

The rearrangement joins TRBV5-4 to TRBJ2-7; 7 nucleotides align to TRBD2. This CDR3 contains 15 residues. The junction had 10 bases not matched to a gene; V was cut back by 1 base and J by 6 bases. Germline V lookup: CDR1 SGHNT, CDR2 YYREEE (reference sequence). As DNA, the CDR3 is TGTGCCAGCAGCTTGAACGAAGACTCGGGGGGCGAGCAGTACTTC. Protein product: CASSLNEDSGGEQYF.

The chain employs TRBV11-3 and TRBJ2-3; D may be TRBD2 (5 bases). Germline CDR1 is SGHNT and CDR2 is YENEEA. The V end lost 5 bases, the J end lost 0 bases, and 18 bases lay between the germline ends. The CDR3 covers 17 residues. CDR3 sequence (DNA): TGTGCCAGCAGCGTCGAGGCGGGCGGAACTAGCACAGATACGCAGTATTTT. Translation: CASSVEAGGTSTDTQYF. Full variable domain (rest looked up from reference TRBV11-3 and TRBJ2-3): EAGVVQSPRYKIIEKKQPVAFWCNPISGHNTLYWYLQNLGQGPELLIRYENEEAVDDSQLPKDRFSAERLKGVDSTLKIQPAELGDSAVYLCASSVEAGGTSTDTQYFGPGTRLTVL.

V is TRBV9 and J is TRBJ2-7; TRBD1 matches at 11 bases. This CDR3 spans 15 amino acids. V gave up 4 bases and J gave up 7 bases; unmatched junction bases: 10. Germline CDR1 is SGDLS and CDR2 is YYNGEE. CDR3 nucleotides: TGTGCCAGCAGCCCGTGGACAGGGGGCTTGGGTGAGCAGTACTTC. Amino acids: CASSPWTGGLGEQYF.